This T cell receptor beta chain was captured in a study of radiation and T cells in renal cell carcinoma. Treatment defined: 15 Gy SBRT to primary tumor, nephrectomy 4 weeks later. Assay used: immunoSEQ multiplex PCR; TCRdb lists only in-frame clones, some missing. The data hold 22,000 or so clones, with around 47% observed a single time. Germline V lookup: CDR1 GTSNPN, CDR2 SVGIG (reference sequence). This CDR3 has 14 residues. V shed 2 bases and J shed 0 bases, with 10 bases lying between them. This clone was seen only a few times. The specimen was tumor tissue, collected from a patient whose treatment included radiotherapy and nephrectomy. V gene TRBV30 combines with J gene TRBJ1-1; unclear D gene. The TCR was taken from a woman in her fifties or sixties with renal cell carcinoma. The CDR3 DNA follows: TGTGCCTGGAGTTCGACGGAATTGAACACTGAAGCTTTCTTT. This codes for CAWSSTELNTEAFF.